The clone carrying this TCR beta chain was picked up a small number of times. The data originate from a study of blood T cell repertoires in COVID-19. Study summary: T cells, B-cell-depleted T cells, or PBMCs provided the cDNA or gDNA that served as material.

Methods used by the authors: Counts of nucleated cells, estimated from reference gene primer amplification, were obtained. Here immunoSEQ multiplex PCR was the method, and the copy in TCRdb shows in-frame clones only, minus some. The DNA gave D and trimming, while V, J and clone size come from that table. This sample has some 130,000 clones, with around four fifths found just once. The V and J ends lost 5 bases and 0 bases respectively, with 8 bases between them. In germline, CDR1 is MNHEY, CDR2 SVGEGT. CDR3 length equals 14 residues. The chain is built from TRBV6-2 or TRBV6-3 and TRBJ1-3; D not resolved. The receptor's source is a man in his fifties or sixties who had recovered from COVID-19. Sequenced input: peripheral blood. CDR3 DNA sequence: TGTGCCAGCAGTCGAGGGAGCTCTGGAAACACCATATATTTT. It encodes CASSRGSSGNTIYF.